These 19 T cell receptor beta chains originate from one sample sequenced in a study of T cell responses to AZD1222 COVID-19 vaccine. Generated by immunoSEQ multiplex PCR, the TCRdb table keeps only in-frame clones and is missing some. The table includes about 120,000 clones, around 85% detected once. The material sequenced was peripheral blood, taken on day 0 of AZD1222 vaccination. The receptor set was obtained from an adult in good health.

CDR3 in amino acids: CASSLARLNTQYF. The CDR3 DNA reads as TGCGCCAGCAGCTTGGCCAGGCTGAATACGCAGTATTTT. This chain connects TRBV5-1 to TRBJ2-3; unclear D gene. Trimming took 0 bases from V and 7 from J, leaving 9 bases between them. CDR1 and CDR2 from the germline V gene are SGHRS and YFSETQ. The CDR3 runs 13 residues.

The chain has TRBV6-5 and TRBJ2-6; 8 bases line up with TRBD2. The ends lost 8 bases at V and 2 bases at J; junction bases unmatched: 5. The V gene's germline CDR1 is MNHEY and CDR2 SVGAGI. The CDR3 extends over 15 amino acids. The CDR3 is CASSGGATGANVLTF. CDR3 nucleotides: TGTGCCAGCTCCGGGGGGGCCACTGGGGCCAACGTCCTGACTTTC.

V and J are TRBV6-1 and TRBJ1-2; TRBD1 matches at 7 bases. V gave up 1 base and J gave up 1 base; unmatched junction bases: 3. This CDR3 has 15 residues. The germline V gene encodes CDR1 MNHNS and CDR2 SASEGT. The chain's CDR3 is CASSEGTGINYGYTF. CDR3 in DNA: TGTGCCAGCAGTGAAGGGACAGGAATTAACTATGGCTACACCTTC.

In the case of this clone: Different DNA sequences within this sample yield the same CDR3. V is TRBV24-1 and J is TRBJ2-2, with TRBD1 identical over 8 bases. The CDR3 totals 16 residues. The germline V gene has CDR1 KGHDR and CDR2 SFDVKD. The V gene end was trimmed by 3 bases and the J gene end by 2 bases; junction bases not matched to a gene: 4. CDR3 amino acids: CATSDPGQGNTGELFF. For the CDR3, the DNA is TGTGCCACCAGTGATCCCGGACAGGGTAACACCGGGGAGCTGTTTTTT.

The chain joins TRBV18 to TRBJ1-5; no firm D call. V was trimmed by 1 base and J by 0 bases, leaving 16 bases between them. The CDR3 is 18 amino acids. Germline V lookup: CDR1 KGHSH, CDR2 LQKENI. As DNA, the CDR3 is TGTGCCAGCTCACCACTGCCTGCGGCTTCTTCTAGCAATCAGCCCCAGCATTTT. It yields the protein CASSPLPAASSSNQPQHF. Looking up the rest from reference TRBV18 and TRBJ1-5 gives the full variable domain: NAGVMQNPRHLVRRRGQEARLRCSPMKGHSHVYWYRQLPEEGLKFMVYLQKENIIDESGMPKERFSAEFPKEGPSILRIQQVVRGDSAAYFCASSPLPAASSSNQPQHFGDGTRLSIL.

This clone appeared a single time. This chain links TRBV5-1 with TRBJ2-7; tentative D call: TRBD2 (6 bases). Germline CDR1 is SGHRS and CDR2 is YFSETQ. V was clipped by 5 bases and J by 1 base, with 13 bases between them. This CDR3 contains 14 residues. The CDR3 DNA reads TGCGCCAGCAGTCCCATGGGGGGTTCCTACGAGCAGTACTTC. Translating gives CASSPMGGSYEQYF.

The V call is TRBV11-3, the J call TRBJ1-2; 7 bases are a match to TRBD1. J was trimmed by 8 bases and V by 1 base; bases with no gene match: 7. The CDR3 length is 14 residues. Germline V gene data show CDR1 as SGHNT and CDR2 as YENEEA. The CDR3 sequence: CASSLVSAGGGYTF. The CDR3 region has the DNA TGTGCCAGCAGCTTAGTATCGGCAGGGGGAGGCTACACCTTC.

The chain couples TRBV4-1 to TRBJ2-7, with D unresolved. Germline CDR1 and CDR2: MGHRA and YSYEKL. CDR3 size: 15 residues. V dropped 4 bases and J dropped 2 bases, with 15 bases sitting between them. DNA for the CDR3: TGCGCCAGCAGCCTCACTTCGACCGGTACCTACGAGCAGTACTTC. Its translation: CASSLTSTGTYEQYF.

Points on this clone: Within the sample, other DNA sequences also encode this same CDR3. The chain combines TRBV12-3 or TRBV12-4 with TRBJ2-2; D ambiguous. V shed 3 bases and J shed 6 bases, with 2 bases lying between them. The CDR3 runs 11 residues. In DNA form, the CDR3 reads TGTGCCAGCAGTTTTTCCGGGGAGCTGTTTTTT. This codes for CASSFSGELFF.

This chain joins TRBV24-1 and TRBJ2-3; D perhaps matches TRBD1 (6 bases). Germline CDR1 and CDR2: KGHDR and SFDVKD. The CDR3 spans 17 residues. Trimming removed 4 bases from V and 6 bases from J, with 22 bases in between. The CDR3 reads CATSDQMTGLLGDTQYF. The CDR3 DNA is TGTGCCACCAGTGACCAAATGACAGGCCTTCTAGGGGATACGCAGTATTTT.

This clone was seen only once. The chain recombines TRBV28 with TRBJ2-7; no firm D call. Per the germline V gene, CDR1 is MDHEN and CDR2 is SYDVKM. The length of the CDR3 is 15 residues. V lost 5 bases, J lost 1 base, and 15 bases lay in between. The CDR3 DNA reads TGTGCCAGCAGTGGTCGGCTTGAGGCTTCCTACGAGCAGTACTTC. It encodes CASSGRLEASYEQYF. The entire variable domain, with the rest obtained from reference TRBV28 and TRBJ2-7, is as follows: DVKVTQSSRYLVKRTGEKVFLECVQDMDHENMFWYRQDPGLGLRLIYFSYDVKMKEKGDIPEGYSVSREKKERFSLILESASTNQTSMYLCASSGRLEASYEQYFGPGTRLTVT.

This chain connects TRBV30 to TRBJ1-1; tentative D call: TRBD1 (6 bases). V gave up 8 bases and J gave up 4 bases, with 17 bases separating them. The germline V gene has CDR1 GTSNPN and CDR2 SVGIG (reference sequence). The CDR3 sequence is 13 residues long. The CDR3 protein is CAGGGGATTEAFF. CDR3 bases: TGTGCCGGAGGGGGAGGGGCTACCACTGAAGCTTTCTTT.

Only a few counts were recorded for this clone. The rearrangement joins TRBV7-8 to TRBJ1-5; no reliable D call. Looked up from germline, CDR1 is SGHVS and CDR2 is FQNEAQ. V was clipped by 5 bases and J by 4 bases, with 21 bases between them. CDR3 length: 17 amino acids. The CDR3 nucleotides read TGTGCCAGCAGCCCCTCAGGTATGAGTGGTCTAAATCAGCCCCAGCATTTT. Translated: CASSPSGMSGLNQPQHF.

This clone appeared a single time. The CDR3 loop is CASSVELTNTGELFF. CDR3 DNA: TGTGCCAGCAGCGTAGAACTAACGAACACCGGGGAGCTGTTTTTT. V usage is TRBV9 and J usage is TRBJ2-2; D call uncertain. The CDR3 sequence is 15 residues long. Germline V gives CDR1 SGDLS, CDR2 YYNGEE. V lost 0 bases to trimming and J lost 0 bases, with 6 bases between them.

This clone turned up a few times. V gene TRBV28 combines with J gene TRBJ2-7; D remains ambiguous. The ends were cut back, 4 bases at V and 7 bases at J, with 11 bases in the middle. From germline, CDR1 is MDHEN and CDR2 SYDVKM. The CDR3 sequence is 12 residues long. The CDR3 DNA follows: TGTGCCAGCAGTTCTGGTCTAGGGGAGCAGTACTTC. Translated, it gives CASSSGLGEQYF. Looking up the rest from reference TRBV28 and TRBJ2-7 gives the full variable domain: DVKVTQSSRYLVKRTGEKVFLECVQDMDHENMFWYRQDPGLGLRLIYFSYDVKMKEKGDIPEGYSVSREKKERFSLILESASTNQTSMYLCASSSGLGEQYFGPGTRLTVT.

CDR3: CASRIAGGGISEQFF. CDR3 coding DNA: TGTGCCAGCAGAATAGCGGGGGGCGGGATCAGTGAGCAGTTCTTC. V gene TRBV6-1 combines with J gene TRBJ2-1; 10 nucleotides match TRBD2. The germline gives CDR1 MNHNS, CDR2 SASEGT. The CDR3 length is 15 residues. Losses at the gene ends were 6 bases for V and 9 bases for J; bases not matched to a gene: 11.

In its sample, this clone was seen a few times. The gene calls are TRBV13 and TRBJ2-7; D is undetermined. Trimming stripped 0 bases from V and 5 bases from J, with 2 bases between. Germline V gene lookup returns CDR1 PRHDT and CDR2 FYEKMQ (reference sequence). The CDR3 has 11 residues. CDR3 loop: CASSLGDEQYF. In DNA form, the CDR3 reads TGTGCCAGCAGCTTAGGGGACGAGCAGTACTTC.

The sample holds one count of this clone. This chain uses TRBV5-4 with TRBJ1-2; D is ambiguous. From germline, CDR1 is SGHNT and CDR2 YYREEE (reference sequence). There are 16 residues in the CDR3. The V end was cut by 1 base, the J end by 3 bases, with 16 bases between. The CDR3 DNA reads TGTGCCAGCAGCTTGTCCCACGCTGCGGAAGACTATGGCTACACCTTC. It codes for CASSLSHAAEDYGYTF. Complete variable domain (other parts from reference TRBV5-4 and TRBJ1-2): ETGVTQSPTHLIKTRGQQVTLRCSSQSGHNTVSWYQQALGQGPQFIFQYYREEENGRGNFPPRFSGLQFPNYSSELNVNALELDDSALYLCASSLSHAAEDYGYTFGSGTRLTVV.

The CDR3 sequence is CASSARRGLYNEQFF. Here the CDR3 DNA reads TGTGCCAGCAGCGCACGCAGGGGGCTTTACAATGAGCAGTTCTTC. V and J are TRBV7-2 and TRBJ2-1; TRBD1 matches at 8 bases. Looked up from germline, CDR1 is SGHTA and CDR2 is FQGNSA. CDR3 length: 15 amino acids. J was trimmed by 4 bases and V by 5 bases; bases with no gene match: 7.